The source of this TCR beta chain is a study of OX40 agonist ivuxolimab in advanced cancers. Study details: Ivuxolimab, which patients received intravenously every 2 weeks, was dosed at 0.01 to 10 mg/kg.

At baseline, cycle 4 day 1, and cycle 7 day 1, blood was sampled. This CDR3 comprises 13 residues. V was pared by 0 bases and J by 6 bases, with 5 bases between. Germline CDR1 reads SGHTA; CDR2 reads FQGNSA. Profiling relied on immunoSEQ multiplex PCR, and the TCRdb table lists in-frame clones only, not all of them. Among about 80,000 clones listed, about 92% were seen once. The sample was CD4+ or CD8+ T cells sorted from blood, taken in a trial of the OX40 agonist ivuxolimab. This rearrangement joins TRBV7-2 to TRBJ2-2, with no clear D. This receptor was obtained from an adult with an advanced solid tumor such as melanoma, head and neck, liver or kidney cancer. The CDR3: CASSLAEAGELFF. CDR3 coding DNA: TGTGCCAGCAGCTTAGCCGAGGCCGGGGAGCTGTTTTTT.